This T cell receptor (beta chain) is from a study of blood T cell repertoires in COVID-19 (dated by TCRdb to 2018 to 2020). With respect to the entire study: Collaborator samples came from the United States, Italy and Spain and covered acute and convalescent phases of COVID-19. The material from the prospective study consisted of cDNA or gDNA derived from T cells, B-cell-depleted T cells, or PBMCs. Deeply sampled blood TCRbeta repertoires from subjects exposed to, actively infected with, or recovered from COVID-19 were included in the dataset. The repertoires were released in a freely available public database intended as a resource for research on the immune response to SARS-CoV-2. Samples came from the ongoing ImmuneRACE study (first 160 participants) plus 1,254 subjects from 6 global collaborators. The sample metadata nearly always contained a de-identified subject ID, COVID-19 status, age in years and sex. HLA class I and class II types, where available, came from metadata supplied by the sample provider rather than from assay-based typing. Summary of the overall study and its limitations: The amount of clinical and demographic metadata varied by source and participant and was provided uncurated.

Details on this clone: It lacks a known antigen. No base quality values were provided; no much bigger clone lies one nucleotide off.

The immunoSEQ Assay, a bias-controlled multiplex PCR, was used to amplify TCRbeta CDR3 regions from genomic DNA. The study's processing was this. Nucleated cell counts per sample were estimated from amplification of reference gene primers within the assay. Sequence reads were collapsed and filtered to measure the absolute abundance of every unique TCRbeta CDR3 rearrangement. For each sample, productive Simpson clonality was calculated as the square root of Simpson's diversity index across productive rearrangements. Here the immuneACCESS table is served through TCRdb, limited to in-frame sequences with V and J called. Missing clones are a known gap in these copies; in checked studies unresolved V genes cover under half, and the rest lacks a known reason. That table is the source of V, J and clone size, and D and trimming were worked out from the DNA. A total of hundreds of thousands of clones appear in this sample, roughly 85% of them only once. 3.8% of the sample is held by the ten biggest clonotypes.

In the prospective study, participants were about 18 to 95 years old, resided in fewer than 25 geographic areas of the United States, and were enrolled through a virtual design. Cohort assignment in the prospective study relied on participant-reported clinical history from a screening survey and a study questionnaire. Each participant in the prospective study had whole blood, serum and a nasopharyngeal or oropharyngeal swab collected by mobile phlebotomists. Additional blood draws and questionnaires over an approximately two-month period could optionally be provided by prospective study participants. Prospective study blood samples were shipped either frozen or at room temperature before DNA extraction. CDR1 SGHRS and CDR2 YFSETQ were looked up in the germline V gene. Counted from cysteine to phenylalanine, this CDR3 has 16 amino acids. The retained sequence is limited to the CDR3, 48 bases, with the frame set at the first base. The trim is 4 bases for V and 0 bases for J, with a gap of 14 bases between the germline ends.

This TCR came from a woman in her forties with acute COVID-19. Sequenced sample: PBMCs or T cells enriched from blood (not recorded which). The chain joins TRBV5-1 to TRBJ1-3, with a tentative D gene TRBD1 over 6 matching bases. The encoded CDR3 is CASSPWGTSSGNTIYF. The base sequence is TGCGCCAGCAGCCCGTGGGGGACAAGCTCTGGAAACACCATATATTTT.